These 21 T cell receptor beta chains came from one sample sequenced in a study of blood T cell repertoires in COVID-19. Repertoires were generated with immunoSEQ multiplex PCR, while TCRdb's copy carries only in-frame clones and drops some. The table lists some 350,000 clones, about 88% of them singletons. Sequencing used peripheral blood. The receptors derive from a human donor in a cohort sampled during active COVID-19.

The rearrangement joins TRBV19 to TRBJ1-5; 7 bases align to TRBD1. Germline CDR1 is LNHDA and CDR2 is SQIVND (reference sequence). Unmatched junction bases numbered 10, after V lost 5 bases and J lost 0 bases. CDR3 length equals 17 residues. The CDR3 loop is CASSFFDRDASNQPQHF. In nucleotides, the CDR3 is TGTGCCAGTAGTTTCTTCGACAGGGATGCTAGCAATCAGCCCCAGCATTTT. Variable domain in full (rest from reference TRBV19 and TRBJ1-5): DGGITQSPKYLFRKEGQNVTLSCEQNLNHDAMYWYRQDPGQGLRLIYYSQIVNDFQKGDIAEGYSVSREKKESFPLTVTSAQKNPTAFYLCASSFFDRDASNQPQHFGDGTRLSIL.

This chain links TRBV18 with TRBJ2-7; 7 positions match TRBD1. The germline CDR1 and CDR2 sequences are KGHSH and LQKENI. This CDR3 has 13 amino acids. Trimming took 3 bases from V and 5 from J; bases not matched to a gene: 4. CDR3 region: CASSPDRADEQYF. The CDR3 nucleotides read TGTGCCAGCTCACCCGACAGGGCTGACGAGCAGTACTTC.

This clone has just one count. CDR3: CASSVDESAGGYTF. The CDR3 coding sequence is TGTGCCAGCAGCGTAGATGAGTCAGCGGGAGGCTACACCTTC. The J gene is TRBJ1-2, the V gene TRBV9; D is unclear. The V end was cut by 0 bases, the J end by 8 bases, with 14 bases between. The CDR3 extends over 14 amino acids. Germline CDR1 reads SGDLS; CDR2 reads YYNGEE.

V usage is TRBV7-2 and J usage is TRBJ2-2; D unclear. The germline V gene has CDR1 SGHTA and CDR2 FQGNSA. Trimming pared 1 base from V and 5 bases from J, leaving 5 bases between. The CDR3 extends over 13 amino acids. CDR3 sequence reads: CASSLDSTGELFF. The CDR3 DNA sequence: TGTGCCAGCAGCTTAGACAGTACCGGGGAGCTGTTTTTT. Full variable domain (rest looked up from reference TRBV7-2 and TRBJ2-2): GAGVSQSPSNKVTEKGKDVELRCDPISGHTALYWYRQSLGQGLEFLIYFQGNSAPDKSGLPSDRFSAERTGGSVSTLTIQRTQQEDSAVYLCASSLDSTGELFFGEGSRLTVL.

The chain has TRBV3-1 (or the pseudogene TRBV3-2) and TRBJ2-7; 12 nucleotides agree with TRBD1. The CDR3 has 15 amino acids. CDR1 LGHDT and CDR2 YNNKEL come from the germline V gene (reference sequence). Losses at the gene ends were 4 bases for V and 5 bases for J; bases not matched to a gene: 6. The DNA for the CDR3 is TGTGCCAGCAGCCTTACGGGACAGGGGGCTGACGAGCAGTACTTC. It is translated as CASSLTGQGADEQYF.

CDR3 loop: CATSGLSMGDTQYF. The CDR3 DNA reads as TGTGCCACCTCAGGGCTCAGTATGGGGGATACGCAGTATTTT. The chain recombines TRBV2 with TRBJ2-3, with a weak D call TRBD1 (5 bases). Looked up from germline, CDR1 is SNHLY and CDR2 is FYNNEI. The CDR3 contains 14 residues. Trimming stripped 10 bases from V and 6 bases from J, with 20 bases between. Looking up the rest from reference TRBV2 and TRBJ2-3 gives the full variable domain: EPEVTQTPSHQVTQMGQEVILRCVPISNHLYFYWYRQILGQKVEFLVSFYNNEISEKSEIFDDQFSVERPDGSNFTLKIRSTKLEDSAMYFCATSGLSMGDTQYFGPGTRLTVL.

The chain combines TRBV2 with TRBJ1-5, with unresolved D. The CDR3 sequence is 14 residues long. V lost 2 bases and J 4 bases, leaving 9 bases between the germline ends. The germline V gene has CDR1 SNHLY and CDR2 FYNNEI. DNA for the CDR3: TGTGCCAGCAGTGAAAATAGCCCTAATCAGCCCCAGCATTTT. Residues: CASSENSPNQPQHF.

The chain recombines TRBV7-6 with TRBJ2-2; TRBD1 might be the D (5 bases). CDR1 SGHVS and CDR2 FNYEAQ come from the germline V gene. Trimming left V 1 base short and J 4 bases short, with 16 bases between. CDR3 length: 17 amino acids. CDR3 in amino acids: CASSLVSLGLGTGELFF. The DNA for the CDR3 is TGTGCCAGCAGCTTAGTTTCGTTGGGGCTGGGCACCGGGGAGCTGTTTTTT.

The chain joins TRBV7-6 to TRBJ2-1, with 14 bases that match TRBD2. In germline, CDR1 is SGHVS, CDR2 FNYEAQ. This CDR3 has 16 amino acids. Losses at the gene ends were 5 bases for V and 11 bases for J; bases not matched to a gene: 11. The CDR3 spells CASSEGTSGGISKQFF. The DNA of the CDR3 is TGTGCCAGCAGCGAAGGGACTAGCGGGGGTATTAGTAAGCAGTTCTTC. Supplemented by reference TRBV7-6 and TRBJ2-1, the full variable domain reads GAGVSQSPRYKVTKRGQDVALRCDPISGHVSLYWYRQALGQGPEFLTYFNYEAQQDKSGLPNDRFSAERPEGSISTLTIQRTEQRDSAMYRCASSEGTSGGISKQFFGPGTRLTVL.

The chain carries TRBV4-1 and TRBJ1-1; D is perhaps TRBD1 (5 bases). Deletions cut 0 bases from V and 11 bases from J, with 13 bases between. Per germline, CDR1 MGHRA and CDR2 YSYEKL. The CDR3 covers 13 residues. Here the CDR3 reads CASSQEFGDYAFF. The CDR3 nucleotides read TGCGCCAGCAGCCAAGAGTTTGGGGACTATGCTTTCTTT.

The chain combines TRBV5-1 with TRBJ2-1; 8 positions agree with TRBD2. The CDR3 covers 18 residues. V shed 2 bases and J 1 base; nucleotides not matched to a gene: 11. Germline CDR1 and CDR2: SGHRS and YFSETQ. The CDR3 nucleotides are TGCGCCAGCAGCTTCTTTATAGCGGGGCGCTCATCCTACAATGAGCAGTTCTTC. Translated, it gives CASSFFIAGRSSYNEQFF.

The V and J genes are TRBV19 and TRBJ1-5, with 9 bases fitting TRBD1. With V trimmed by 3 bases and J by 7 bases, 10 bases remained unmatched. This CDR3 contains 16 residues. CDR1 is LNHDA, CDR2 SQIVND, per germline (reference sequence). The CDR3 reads CASSMGQGGRWQPQHF. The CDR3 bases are TGTGCCAGTAGTATGGGACAGGGAGGTCGGTGGCAGCCCCAGCATTTT.

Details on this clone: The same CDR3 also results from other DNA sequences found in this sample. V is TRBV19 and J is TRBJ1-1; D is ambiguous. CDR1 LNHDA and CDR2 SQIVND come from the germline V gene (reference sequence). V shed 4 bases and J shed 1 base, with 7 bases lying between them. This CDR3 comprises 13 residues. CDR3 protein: CASSTRRNTEAFF. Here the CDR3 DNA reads TGTGCCAGTAGTACTCGTAGGAACACTGAAGCTTTCTTT.

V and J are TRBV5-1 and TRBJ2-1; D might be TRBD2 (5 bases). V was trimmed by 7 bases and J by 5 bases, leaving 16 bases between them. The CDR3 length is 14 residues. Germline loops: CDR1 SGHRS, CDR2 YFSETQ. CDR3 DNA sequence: TGCGCCAGCCGATCGCCGGGAAAAAACAATGAGCAGTTCTTC. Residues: CASRSPGKNNEQFF.

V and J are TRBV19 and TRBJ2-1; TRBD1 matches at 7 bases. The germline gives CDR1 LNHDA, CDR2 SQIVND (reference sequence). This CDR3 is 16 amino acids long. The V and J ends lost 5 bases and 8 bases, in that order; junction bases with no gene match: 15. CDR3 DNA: TGTGCCAGTAGTTCAAATCAGGGGGATGGTGTCGATGAGCAGTTCTTC. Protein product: CASSSNQGDGVDEQFF.

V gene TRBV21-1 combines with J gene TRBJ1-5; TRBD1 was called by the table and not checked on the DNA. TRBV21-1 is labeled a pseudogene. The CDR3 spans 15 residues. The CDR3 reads CASSKRDIPGQPQHF. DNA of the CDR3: TGTGCCAGCAGCAAAAGGGACATTCCTGGTCAACCCCAGCATTTT.

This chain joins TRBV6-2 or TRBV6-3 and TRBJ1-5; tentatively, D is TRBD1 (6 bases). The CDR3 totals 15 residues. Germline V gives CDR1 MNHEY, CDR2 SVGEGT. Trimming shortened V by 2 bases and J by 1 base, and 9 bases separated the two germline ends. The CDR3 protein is CASSYLGTSNQPQHF. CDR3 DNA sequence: TGTGCCAGCAGTTACCTGGGGACAAGCAATCAGCCCCAGCATTTT.

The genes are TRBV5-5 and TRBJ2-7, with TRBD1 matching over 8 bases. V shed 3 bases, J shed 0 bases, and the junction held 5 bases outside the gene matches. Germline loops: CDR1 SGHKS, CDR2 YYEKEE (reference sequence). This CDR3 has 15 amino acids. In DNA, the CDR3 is TGTGCCAGCAGCTGGGACAGGACCTCCTCCTACGAGCAGTACTTC. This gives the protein CASSWDRTSSYEQYF.

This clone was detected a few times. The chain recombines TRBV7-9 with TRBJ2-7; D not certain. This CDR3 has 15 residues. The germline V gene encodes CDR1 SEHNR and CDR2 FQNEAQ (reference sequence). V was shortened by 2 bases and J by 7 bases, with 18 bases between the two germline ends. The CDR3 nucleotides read TGTGCCAGCAGCTTAAGCGCAGCCAAGGCGTGGGAGCAGTACTTC. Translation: CASSLSAAKAWEQYF.

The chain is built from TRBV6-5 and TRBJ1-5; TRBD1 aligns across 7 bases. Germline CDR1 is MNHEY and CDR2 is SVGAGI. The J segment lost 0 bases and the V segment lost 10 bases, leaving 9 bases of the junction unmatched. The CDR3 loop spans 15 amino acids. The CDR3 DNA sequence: TGTGCCACCGAGATCAGGGGGTTTAGCAATCAGCCCCAGCATTTT. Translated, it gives CATEIRGFSNQPQHF.

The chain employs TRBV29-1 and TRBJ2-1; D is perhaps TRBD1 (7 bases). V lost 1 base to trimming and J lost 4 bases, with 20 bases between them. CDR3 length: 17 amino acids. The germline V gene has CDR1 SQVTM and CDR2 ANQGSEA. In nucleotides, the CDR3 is TGCAGCGTTGAAGGGCAGGGGGGTAAGACGGCATACAATGAGCAGTTCTTC. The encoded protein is CSVEGQGGKTAYNEQFF.